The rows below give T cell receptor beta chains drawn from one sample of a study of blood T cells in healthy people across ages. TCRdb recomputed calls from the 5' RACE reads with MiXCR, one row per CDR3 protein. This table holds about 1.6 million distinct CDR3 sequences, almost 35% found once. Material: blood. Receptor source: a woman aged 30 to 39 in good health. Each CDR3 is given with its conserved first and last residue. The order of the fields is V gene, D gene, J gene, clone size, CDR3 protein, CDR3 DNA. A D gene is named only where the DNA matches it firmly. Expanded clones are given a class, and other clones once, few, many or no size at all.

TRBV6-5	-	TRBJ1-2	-	CASSYLLTGITGYTF	TGTGCCAGCAGTTATTTACTTACAGGGATCACTGGCTACACCTTC
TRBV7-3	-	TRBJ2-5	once	CAGSLQGGTQYF	TGTGCCGGCAGCTTACAAGGGGGGACCCAGTACTTC
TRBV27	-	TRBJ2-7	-	CASRRGGFLYEQYF	TGTGCCAGCAGGCGAGGAGGTTTCCTTTACGAGCAGTACTTC
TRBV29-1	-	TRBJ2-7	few	CSVEVGMGRPYEQYF	TGCAGCGTTGAAGTGGGGATGGGTAGACCCTACGAGCAGTACTTC
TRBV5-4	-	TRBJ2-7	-	CASSLVGTPPQQYF	TGTGCCAGCAGCTTGGTCGGGACCCCTCCGCAGCAGTACTTC
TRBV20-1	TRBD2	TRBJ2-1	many	CSAKLAGLYNEQFF	TGCAGTGCCAAACTAGCGGGACTTTACAATGAGCAGTTCTTC
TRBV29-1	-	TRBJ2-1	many	CSVVSGLGNEQFF	TGCAGCGTTGTTTCAGGTTTGGGAAATGAGCAGTTCTTC
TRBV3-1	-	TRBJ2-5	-	CASSRVGQEAQYF	TGTGCCAGCAGCCGAGTCGGCCAAGAGGCCCAGTACTTC
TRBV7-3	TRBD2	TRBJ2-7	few	CASSLIGGFEQYF	TGTGCCAGCAGCTTGATCGGGGGGTTCGAGCAGTACTTC
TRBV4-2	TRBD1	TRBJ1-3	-	CASSPRQGGGNTIYF	TGTGCCAGCAGCCCCAGGCAGGGGGGTGGAAACACCATATATTTT
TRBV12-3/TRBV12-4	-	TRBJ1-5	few	CATGVSNQPQHF	TGTGCCACGGGGGTTAGCAATCAGCCCCAGCATTTT
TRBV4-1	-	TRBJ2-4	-	CASSQARGRLAKNIQYF	TGCGCCAGCAGCCAAGCTCGGGGACGGCTAGCCAAAAACATTCAGTACTTC
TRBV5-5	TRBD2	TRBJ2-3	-	CASSLVFASGAQDTQYF	TGTGCCAGCAGCTTGGTGTTCGCTAGCGGGGCACAAGATACGCAGTATTTT
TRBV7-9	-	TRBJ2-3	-	CASSPAVGFGYTQYF	TGTGCCAGCAGCCCCGCGGTGGGGTTTGGGTATACGCAGTATTTT
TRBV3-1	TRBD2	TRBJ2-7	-	CASSSSGVFSSYEQYF	TGTGCCAGCAGCTCTAGCGGGGTTTTTAGCTCCTACGAGCAGTACTTC
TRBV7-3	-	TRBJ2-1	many	CASSLPGPYNEQFF	TGTGCCAGCAGCTTACCAGGTCCCTACAATGAGCAGTTCTTC
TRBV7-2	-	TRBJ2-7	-	CASSLLPRGYEQYF	TGTGCCAGCAGCTTACTCCCCCGGGGCTACGAGCAGTACTTC
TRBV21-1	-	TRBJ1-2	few	CARIGGRGDPNYGYTF	TGTGCCAGGATTGGGGGCAGGGGCGACCCTAACTATGGCTACACCTTC
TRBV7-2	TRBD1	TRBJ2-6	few	CASSGRDRLSGANVLTF	TGTGCCAGCAGCGGCCGGGACAGGCTCTCTGGGGCCAACGTCCTGACTTTC
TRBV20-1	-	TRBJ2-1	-	CSARESVSYNEQFF	TGCAGTGCTAGAGAGAGTGTTTCCTACAATGAGCAGTTCTTC
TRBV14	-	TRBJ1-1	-	CASGWGWNTEAFF	TGTGCCAGCGGGTGGGGGTGGAACACTGAAGCTTTCTTT
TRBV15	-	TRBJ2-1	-	CATSRAYGDHEQFF	TGTGCCACCAGCAGAGCTTACGGGGACCATGAGCAGTTCTTC
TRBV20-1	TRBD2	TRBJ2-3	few	CSATRTSGTQYF	TGCAGTGCTACTAGGACTAGCGGTACGCAGTATTTT
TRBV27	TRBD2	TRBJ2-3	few	CASSLYRTSGRGDTQYF	TGTGCCAGCAGTTTATATCGGACTAGCGGGAGAGGAGATACGCAGTATTTT
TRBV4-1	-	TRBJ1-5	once	CASSLHDMGQPQHF	TGCGCCAGCAGCCTCCATGATATGGGTCAGCCCCAGCATTTT
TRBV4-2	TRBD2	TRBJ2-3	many	CASSQEKRGAYSTDTQYF	TGTGCCAGCAGCCAAGAGAAGCGGGGGGCCTATAGCACAGATACGCAGTATTTT
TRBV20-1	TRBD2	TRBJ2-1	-	CSACIAGVTNEQFF	TGCAGTGCCTGCATAGCGGGGGTAACAAATGAGCAGTTCTTC
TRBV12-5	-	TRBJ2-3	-	CASALGDGSDTQYF	TGTGCTAGTGCCCTGGGGGATGGGTCAGATACGCAGTATTTT
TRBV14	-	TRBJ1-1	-	CASSQELSRGWYTEAFF	TGTGCCAGCAGCCAAGAATTATCTCGGGGCTGGTACACTGAAGCTTTCTTT
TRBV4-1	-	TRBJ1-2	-	CASSRDQPGRYGYTF	TGCGCCAGCAGCCGGGACCAACCGGGAAGGTATGGCTACACCTTC
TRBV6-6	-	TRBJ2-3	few	CATLEQGRSTDTQYF	TGTGCCACGCTCGAACAGGGTCGGAGCACAGATACGCAGTATTTT
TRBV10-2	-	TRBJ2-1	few	CASRTGVVHEQFF	TGCGCCAGCAGAACGGGAGTAGTCCATGAGCAGTTCTTC
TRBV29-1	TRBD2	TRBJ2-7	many	CSVLTSGGPYEQYF	TGCAGCGTGCTGACTAGCGGGGGTCCCTACGAGCAGTACTTC
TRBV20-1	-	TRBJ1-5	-	CSAHGSNQPQHF	TGCAGTGCTCACGGTAGCAATCAGCCCCAGCATTTT
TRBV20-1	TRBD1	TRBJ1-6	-	CSAEDRGMGHSPLHF	TGCAGTGCTGAGGACAGGGGGATGGGTCATTCACCCCTCCACTTT
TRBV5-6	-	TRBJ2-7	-	CASSLVVRSYEQYF	TGTGCCAGCAGCTTGGTGGTTAGATCCTACGAGCAGTACTTC
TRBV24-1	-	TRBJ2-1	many	CATTRHPGDEQFF	TGTGCCACCACCCGCCATCCCGGGGATGAGCAGTTCTTC
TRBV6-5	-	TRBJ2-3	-	CASSYSTARGTSTDTQYF	TGTGCCAGCAGTTACTCGACCGCTCGGGGGACTAGCACAGATACGCAGTATTTT
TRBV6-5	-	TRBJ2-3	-	CASSYSVPTDTQYF	TGTGCCAGCAGTTATTCCGTCCCCACAGATACGCAGTATTTT
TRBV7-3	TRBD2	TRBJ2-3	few	CASSLNLAGGVDTQYF	TGTGCCAGCAGCTTAAACCTAGCGGGAGGCGTAGATACGCAGTATTTT
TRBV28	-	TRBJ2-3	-	CASRPRDSTDTQYF	TGTGCCAGTAGACCCCGGGACAGCACAGATACGCAGTATTTT
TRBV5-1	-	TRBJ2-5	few	CASSSGASGTQYF	TGCGCCAGCAGCTCCGGGGCCTCGGGGACCCAGTACTTC
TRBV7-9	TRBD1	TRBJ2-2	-	CASSFGTGDTGELFF	TGTGCCAGCAGCTTCGGGACAGGGGACACCGGGGAGCTGTTTTTT
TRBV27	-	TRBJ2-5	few	CASRRSLVETQYF	TGTGCCAGCAGACGGAGTCTGGTAGAGACCCAGTACTTC
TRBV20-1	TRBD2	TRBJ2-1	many	CSARVPAGYYNEQFF	TGCAGTGCTAGAGTCCCAGCGGGGTACTACAATGAGCAGTTCTTC